Listed below are T cell receptor beta chains from one sample, sequenced in a study of CXCR3-negative and CXCR3-positive naive CD8 T cells. Reanalyzing the 5' RACE reads, TCRdb keeps one entry per CDR3 protein, without DNA. Its table lists 50,000 or so distinct CDR3 sequences. The source material was naive CXCR3+ CD8+ T cells from blood. Receptors were obtained from a human donor in good health. Some clones in this sample may be carry-over from other donors' samples. The CDR3 runs from the conserved cysteine through the conserved F or W. Fields, in order: V gene, J gene, CDR3 protein.

v_gene: TRBV7-9
j_gene: TRBJ2-7
CDR3aa: CASSWSSGAFYEQYF

v_gene: TRBV7-9
j_gene: TRBJ2-7
CDR3aa: CASSLLSGQVSYEQYF

v_gene: TRBV10-3
j_gene: TRBJ2-1
CDR3aa: CAISDGLAASNEQFF

v_gene: TRBV23-1
j_gene: TRBJ2-3
CDR3aa: CASSQYSGEGTDTQYF

v_gene: TRBV25-1
j_gene: TRBJ2-7
CDR3aa: CASSEFYEQYF

v_gene: TRBV4-3
j_gene: TRBJ2-7
CDR3aa: CASSQGRKGAGEQYF

v_gene: TRBV28
j_gene: TRBJ2-3
CDR3aa: CASSRGLAGATDTQYF

v_gene: TRBV29-1
j_gene: TRBJ2-1
CDR3aa: CSATGTDYNEQFF

v_gene: TRBV12-5
j_gene: TRBJ1-1
CDR3aa: CASGLVVGAVAFF

v_gene: TRBV20-1
j_gene: TRBJ2-1
CDR3aa: CSARGTGTGTYNEQFF

v_gene: TRBV14
j_gene: TRBJ2-5
CDR3aa: CASSPDLHPAQGGTQYF

v_gene: TRBV27
j_gene: TRBJ2-1
CDR3aa: CASSLAHSNEQFF

v_gene: TRBV27
j_gene: TRBJ1-2
CDR3aa: CASSFPHGQPFRDHNYGYTF

v_gene: TRBV6-2/TRBV6-3
j_gene: TRBJ2-5
CDR3aa: CASSTPGLAGQETQYF

v_gene: TRBV28
j_gene: TRBJ2-2
CDR3aa: CASSLAGGSTGELFF

v_gene: TRBV6-5
j_gene: TRBJ2-7
CDR3aa: CASSYSGRTYEQYF

v_gene: TRBV7-9
j_gene: TRBJ2-1
CDR3aa: CASSLGHEQFF

v_gene: TRBV6-6
j_gene: TRBJ2-5
CDR3aa: CASSLGPFLPGETQYF

v_gene: TRBV7-3
j_gene: TRBJ2-2
CDR3aa: CASSLIGTGELFF

v_gene: TRBV12-3/TRBV12-4
j_gene: TRBJ2-7
CDR3aa: CASSSTWAGQGKEQYF

v_gene: TRBV7-7
j_gene: TRBJ2-2
CDR3aa: CASSLAEGVSGELFF

v_gene: TRBV6-2/TRBV6-3
j_gene: TRBJ2-5
CDR3aa: CASCPEGGWETQYF

v_gene: TRBV19
j_gene: TRBJ2-3
CDR3aa: CASSIGQGADTQYF

v_gene: TRBV27
j_gene: TRBJ2-1
CDR3aa: CASSPMARAGSSYNEQFF

v_gene: TRBV6-2/TRBV6-3
j_gene: TRBJ2-1
CDR3aa: CASSPIGGSRDEQFF

v_gene: TRBV6-5
j_gene: TRBJ1-4
CDR3aa: CASSPNRVGATNEKLFF

v_gene: TRBV4-3
j_gene: TRBJ2-7
CDR3aa: CASSQEGEGGYEQYF

v_gene: TRBV7-8
j_gene: TRBJ1-1
CDR3aa: CASSVGPGRNTEAFF

v_gene: TRBV6-2/TRBV6-3
j_gene: TRBJ2-1
CDR3aa: CASTLLGGEQFF

v_gene: TRBV4-3
j_gene: TRBJ2-7
CDR3aa: CASSLGPLSEQYF

v_gene: TRBV12-3/TRBV12-4
j_gene: TRBJ2-7
CDR3aa: CAIGTVNSYEQYF

v_gene: TRBV6-6
j_gene: TRBJ1-5
CDR3aa: CASSLGLESQPQHF

v_gene: TRBV6-5
j_gene: TRBJ2-1
CDR3aa: CASSYTAGGISEQFF

v_gene: TRBV6-5
j_gene: TRBJ1-4
CDR3aa: CASSGTPATNEKLFF

v_gene: TRBV29-1
j_gene: TRBJ1-2
CDR3aa: CSGYQGAAYGYTF

v_gene: TRBV6-4
j_gene: TRBJ2-3
CDR3aa: CASSDGGGTDTQYF

v_gene: TRBV9
j_gene: TRBJ2-5
CDR3aa: CASSVLQGGQETQYF

v_gene: TRBV21-1
j_gene: TRBJ1-5
CDR3aa: CASTRQGSNQPQHF

v_gene: TRBV14
j_gene: TRBJ2-7
CDR3aa: CASSQGGGRVSYEQYF

v_gene: TRBV4-3
j_gene: TRBJ2-7
CDR3aa: CASSQDRGGGYEQYF

v_gene: TRBV3-1
j_gene: TRBJ2-1
CDR3aa: CASSFRPGAVSEQFF

v_gene: TRBV29-1
j_gene: TRBJ2-1
CDR3aa: CSVRATGGDEQFF

v_gene: TRBV20-1
j_gene: TRBJ2-7
CDR3aa: CSARARSYEQYF

v_gene: TRBV6-5
j_gene: TRBJ1-4
CDR3aa: CATGRVVNDEKLFF

v_gene: TRBV15
j_gene: TRBJ2-7
CDR3aa: CATRGRRSYEQYF

v_gene: TRBV10-3
j_gene: TRBJ2-7
CDR3aa: CAIRGGDSYEQYF

v_gene: TRBV7-9
j_gene: TRBJ2-5
CDR3aa: CASSSSPLSQYF

v_gene: TRBV5-5
j_gene: TRBJ2-7
CDR3aa: CASSADISTFGQYF

v_gene: TRBV2
j_gene: TRBJ1-2
CDR3aa: CASIGTADDINYGYTF

v_gene: TRBV12-3/TRBV12-4
j_gene: TRBJ1-2
CDR3aa: CASSESGVGYTF

v_gene: TRBV13
j_gene: TRBJ2-3
CDR3aa: CASQLRGAVDTQYF

v_gene: TRBV9
j_gene: TRBJ1-5
CDR3aa: CASSVGSNQPQHF

v_gene: TRBV12-3/TRBV12-4
j_gene: TRBJ2-7
CDR3aa: CASSFPGQASYEPYF

v_gene: TRBV7-2
j_gene: TRBJ2-2
CDR3aa: CASSYTWTGGGTGELFF

v_gene: TRBV7-8
j_gene: TRBJ2-3
CDR3aa: CASSSRVSDTQYF

v_gene: TRBV6-2/TRBV6-3
j_gene: TRBJ2-2
CDR3aa: CASAREVNTGELFF

v_gene: TRBV7-9
j_gene: TRBJ2-1
CDR3aa: CASSPAGVGYNEQFF

v_gene: TRBV7-9
j_gene: TRBJ2-1
CDR3aa: CASNSGGALYPNEQFF

v_gene: TRBV20-1
j_gene: TRBJ1-2
CDR3aa: CSAREAGTNYGYTF

v_gene: TRBV15
j_gene: TRBJ2-1
CDR3aa: CATSRVDFNEQFF